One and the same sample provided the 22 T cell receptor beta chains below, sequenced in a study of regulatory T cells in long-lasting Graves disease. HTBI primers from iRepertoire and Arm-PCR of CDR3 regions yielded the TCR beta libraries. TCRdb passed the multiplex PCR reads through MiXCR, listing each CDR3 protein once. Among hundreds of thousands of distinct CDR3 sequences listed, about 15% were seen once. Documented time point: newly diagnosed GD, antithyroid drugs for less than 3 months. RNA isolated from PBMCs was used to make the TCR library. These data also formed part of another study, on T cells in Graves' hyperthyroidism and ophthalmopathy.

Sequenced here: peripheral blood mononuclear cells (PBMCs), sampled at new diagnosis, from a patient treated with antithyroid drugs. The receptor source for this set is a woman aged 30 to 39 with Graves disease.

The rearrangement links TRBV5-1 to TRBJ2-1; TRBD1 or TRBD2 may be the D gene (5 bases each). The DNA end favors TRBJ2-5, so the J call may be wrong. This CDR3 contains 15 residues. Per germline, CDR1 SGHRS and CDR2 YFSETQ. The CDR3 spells CASSLSGGWGETQYF. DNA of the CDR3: TGCGCCAGCAGCCTCTCTGGGGGTTGGGGAGAGACCCAGTACTTC.

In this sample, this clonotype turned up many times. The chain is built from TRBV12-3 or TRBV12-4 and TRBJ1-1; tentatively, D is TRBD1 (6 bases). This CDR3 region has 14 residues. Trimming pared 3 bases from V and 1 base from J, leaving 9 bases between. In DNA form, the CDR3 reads TGTGCCAGCAGTTTTCGGGGGGCGAACACTGAAGCTTTCTTT. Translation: CASSFRGANTEAFF.

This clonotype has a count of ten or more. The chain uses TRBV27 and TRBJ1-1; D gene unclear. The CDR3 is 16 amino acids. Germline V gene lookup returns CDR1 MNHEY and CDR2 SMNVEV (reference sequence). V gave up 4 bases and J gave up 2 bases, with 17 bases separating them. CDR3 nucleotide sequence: TGTGCCAGCAGTTCCCGCATCGAGAGGACCAACACTGAAGCTTTCTTT. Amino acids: CASSSRIERTNTEAFF.

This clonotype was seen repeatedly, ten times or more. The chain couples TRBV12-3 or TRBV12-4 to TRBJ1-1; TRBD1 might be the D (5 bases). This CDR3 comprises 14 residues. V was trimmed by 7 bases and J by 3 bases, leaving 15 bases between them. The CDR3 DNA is TGTGCCAGCACCCCATCCAGGGTTCACACTGAAGCTTTCTTT. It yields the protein CASTPSRVHTEAFF.

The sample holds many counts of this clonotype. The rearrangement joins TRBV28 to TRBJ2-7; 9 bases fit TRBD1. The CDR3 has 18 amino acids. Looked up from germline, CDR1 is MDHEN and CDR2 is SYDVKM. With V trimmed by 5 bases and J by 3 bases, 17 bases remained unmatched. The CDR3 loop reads CASSPVIGLGTGSYEQYF. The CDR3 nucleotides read TGTGCCAGCAGTCCCGTAATTGGACTCGGGACAGGGAGCTACGAGCAGTACTTC.

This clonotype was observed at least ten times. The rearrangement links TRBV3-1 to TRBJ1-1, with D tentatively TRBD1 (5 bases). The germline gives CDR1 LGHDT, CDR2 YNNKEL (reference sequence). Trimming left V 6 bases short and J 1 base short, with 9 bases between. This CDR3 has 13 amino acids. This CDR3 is CASSRTPNTEAFF. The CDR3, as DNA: TGTGCCAGCAGTAGGACACCGAACACTGAAGCTTTCTTT.

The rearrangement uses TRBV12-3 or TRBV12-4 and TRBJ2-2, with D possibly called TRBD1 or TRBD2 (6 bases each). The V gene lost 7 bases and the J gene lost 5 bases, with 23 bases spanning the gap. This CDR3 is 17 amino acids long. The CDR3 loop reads CASIWGAGDLSTGELFF. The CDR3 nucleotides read TGTGCCAGCATCTGGGGGGCAGGGGATTTATCGACCGGGGAGCTGTTTTTT.

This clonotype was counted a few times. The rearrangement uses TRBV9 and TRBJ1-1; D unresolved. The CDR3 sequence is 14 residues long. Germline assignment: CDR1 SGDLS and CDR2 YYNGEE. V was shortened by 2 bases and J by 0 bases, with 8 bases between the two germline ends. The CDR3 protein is CASSVNEVNTEAFF. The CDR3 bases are TGTGCCAGCAGCGTGAACGAGGTGAACACTGAAGCTTTCTTT.

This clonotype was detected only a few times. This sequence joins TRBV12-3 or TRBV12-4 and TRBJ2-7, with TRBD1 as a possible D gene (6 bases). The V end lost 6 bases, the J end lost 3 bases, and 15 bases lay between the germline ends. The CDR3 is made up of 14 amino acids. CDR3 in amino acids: CASSTGSVGYEQYF. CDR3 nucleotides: TGTGCCAGCAGCACAGGGTCTGTTGGCTACGAGCAGTACTTC.

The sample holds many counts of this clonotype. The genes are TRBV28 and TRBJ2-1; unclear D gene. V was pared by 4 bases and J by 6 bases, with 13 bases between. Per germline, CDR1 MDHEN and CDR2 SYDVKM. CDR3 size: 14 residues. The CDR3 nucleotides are TGTGCCAGCAGTTCCCATCAAATTCCCAATGAGCAGTTCTTC. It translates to CASSSHQIPNEQFF.

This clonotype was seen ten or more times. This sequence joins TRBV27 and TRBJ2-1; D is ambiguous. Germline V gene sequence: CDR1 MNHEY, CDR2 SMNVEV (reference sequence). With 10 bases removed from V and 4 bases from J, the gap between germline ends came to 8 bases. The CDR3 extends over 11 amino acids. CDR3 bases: TGTGCCACCTTAGGGTACAATGAGCAGTTCTTC. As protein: CATLGYNEQFF.

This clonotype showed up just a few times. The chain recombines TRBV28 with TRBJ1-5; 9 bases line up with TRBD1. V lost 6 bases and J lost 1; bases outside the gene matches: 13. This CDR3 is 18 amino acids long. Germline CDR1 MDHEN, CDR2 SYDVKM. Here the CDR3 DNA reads TGTGCCAGCAGCAAACGTTATACAGGGGGCGGGAGCAATCAGCCCCAGCATTTT. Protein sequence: CASSKRYTGGGSNQPQHF.

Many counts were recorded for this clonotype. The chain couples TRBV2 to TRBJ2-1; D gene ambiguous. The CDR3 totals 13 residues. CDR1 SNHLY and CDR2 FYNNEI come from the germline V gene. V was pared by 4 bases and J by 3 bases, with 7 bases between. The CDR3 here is CASSVTHYNEQFF. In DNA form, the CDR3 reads TGTGCCAGCAGTGTTACTCACTACAATGAGCAGTTCTTC.

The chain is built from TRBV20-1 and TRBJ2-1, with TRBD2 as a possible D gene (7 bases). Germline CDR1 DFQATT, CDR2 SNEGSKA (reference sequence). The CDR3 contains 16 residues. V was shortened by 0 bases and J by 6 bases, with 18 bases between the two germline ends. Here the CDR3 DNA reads TGCAGTGCTAGAGATCCCCACAGGGAGGGGGGCAATGAGCAGTTCTTC. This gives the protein CSARDPHREGGNEQFF.

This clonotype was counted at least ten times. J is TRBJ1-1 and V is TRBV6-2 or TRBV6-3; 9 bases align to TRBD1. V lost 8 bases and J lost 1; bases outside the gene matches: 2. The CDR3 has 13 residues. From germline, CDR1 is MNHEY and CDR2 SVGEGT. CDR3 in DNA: TGTGCCAGCGACAGGGGGTGGAACACTGAAGCTTTCTTT. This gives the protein CASDRGWNTEAFF.

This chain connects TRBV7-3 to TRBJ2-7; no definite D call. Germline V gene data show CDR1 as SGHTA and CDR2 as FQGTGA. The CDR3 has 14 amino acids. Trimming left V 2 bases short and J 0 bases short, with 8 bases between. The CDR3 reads CASSLDPGSYEQYF. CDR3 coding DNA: TGTGCCAGCAGCTTAGATCCGGGCTCCTACGAGCAGTACTTC.

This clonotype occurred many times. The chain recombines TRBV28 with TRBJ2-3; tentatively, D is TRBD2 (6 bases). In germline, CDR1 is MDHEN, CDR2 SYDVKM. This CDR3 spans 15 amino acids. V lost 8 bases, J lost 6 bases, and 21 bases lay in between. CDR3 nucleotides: TGTGCCAGCCAACCTGCGGACTACTCGGTTGATACGCAGTATTTT. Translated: CASQPADYSVDTQYF.

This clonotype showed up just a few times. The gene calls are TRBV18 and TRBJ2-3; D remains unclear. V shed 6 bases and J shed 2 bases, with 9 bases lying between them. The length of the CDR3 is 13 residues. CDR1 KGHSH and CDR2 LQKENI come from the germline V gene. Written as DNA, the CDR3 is TGTGCCAGCTCCGGCGTCTACACAGATACGCAGTATTTT. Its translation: CASSGVYTDTQYF.

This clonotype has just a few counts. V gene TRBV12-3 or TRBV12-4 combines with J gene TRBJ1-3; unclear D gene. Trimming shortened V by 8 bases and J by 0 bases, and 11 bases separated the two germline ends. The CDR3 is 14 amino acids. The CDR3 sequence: CASAQPLSGNTIYF. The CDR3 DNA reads TGTGCCAGCGCCCAGCCACTCTCTGGAAACACCATATATTTT.

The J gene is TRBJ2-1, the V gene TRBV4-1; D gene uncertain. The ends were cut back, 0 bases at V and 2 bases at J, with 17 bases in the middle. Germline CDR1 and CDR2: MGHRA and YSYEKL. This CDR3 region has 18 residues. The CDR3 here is CASSQDPSPGGAYNEQFF. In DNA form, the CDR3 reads TGCGCCAGCAGCCAAGACCCTTCTCCGGGCGGTGCCTACAATGAGCAGTTCTTC.

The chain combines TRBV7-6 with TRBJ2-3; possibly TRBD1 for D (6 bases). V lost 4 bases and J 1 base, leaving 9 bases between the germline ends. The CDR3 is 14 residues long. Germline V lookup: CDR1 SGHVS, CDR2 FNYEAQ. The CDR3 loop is CASSSWTGTDTQYF. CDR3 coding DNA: TGTGCCAGCAGCTCCTGGACAGGCACAGATACGCAGTATTTT.

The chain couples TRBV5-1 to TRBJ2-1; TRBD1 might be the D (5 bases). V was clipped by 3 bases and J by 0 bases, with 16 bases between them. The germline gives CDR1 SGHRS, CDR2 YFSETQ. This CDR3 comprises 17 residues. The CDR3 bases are TGCGCCAGCAGCTCTTCGTTAGGGGTAAGCTCCTACAATGAGCAGTTCTTC. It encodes CASSSSLGVSSYNEQFF.